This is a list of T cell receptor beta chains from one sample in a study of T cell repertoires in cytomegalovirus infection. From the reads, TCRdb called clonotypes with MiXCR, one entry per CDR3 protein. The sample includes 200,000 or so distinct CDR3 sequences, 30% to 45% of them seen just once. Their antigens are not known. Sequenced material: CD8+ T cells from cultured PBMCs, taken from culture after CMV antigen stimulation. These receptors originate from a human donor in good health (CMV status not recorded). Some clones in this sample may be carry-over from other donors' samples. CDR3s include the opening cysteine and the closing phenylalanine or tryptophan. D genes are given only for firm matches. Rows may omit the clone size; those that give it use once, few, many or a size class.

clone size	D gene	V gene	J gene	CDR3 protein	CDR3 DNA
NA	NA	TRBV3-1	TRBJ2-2	CASSQELGLTGELFF	TGTGCCAGCAGCCAAGAGCTGGGGCTCACCGGGGAGCTGTTTTTT
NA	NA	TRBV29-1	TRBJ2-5	CSVEDRRDNRQETQYF	TGCAGCGTTGAAGATCGAAGGGACAACCGTCAAGAGACCCAGTACTTC
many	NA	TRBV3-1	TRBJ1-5	CASSQAPGKGQPQHF	TGTGCCAGCAGCCAAGCCCCGGGGAAAGGTCAGCCCCAGCATTTT
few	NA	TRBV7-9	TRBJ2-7	CASSYRDHPYEQYF	TGTGCCAGCAGCTACCGGGACCACCCCTACGAGCAGTACTTC
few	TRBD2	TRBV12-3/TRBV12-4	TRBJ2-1	CASSQTSGGNNEQFF	TGTGCCAGCAGTCAAACTAGCGGGGGGAACAATGAGCAGTTCTTC
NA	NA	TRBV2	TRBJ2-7	CASSFPNLEQYF	TGTGCCAGCAGTTTTCCTAACCTTGAGCAGTACTTC
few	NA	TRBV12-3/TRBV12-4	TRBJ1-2	CASTPGTF	TGTGCCAGCACCCCTGGCACCTTC
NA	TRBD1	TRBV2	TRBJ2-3	CASSDKGQGWDTQYF	TGTGCCAGCAGTGATAAAGGACAGGGATGGGATACGCAGTATTTT
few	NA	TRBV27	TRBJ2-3	CASSLLGPTDTQYF	TGTGCCAGCAGTTTATTGGGGCCCACAGATACGCAGTATTTT
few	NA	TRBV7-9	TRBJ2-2	CASSLDYTNTGELFF	TGTGCCAGCAGCTTAGACTACACGAACACCGGGGAGCTGTTTTTT
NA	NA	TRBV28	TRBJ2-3	CASSQRGARTDTQYF	TGTGCCAGCAGTCAGAGAGGGGCCCGCACAGATACGCAGTATTTT
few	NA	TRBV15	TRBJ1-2	CATSRAPPGPNYGYTF	TGTGCCACCAGCAGGGCCCCACCGGGTCCTAACTATGGCTACACCTTC
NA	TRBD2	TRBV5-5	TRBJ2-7	CASSSEDAAGVTHEQYF	TGTGCCAGCAGCTCCGAAGACGCCGCGGGAGTTACCCACGAGCAGTACTTC
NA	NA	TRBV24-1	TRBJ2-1	CATANQNNEQFF	TGTGCCACGGCCAACCAGAACAATGAGCAGTTCTTC
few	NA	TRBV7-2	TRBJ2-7	CASSLVGETYEQYF	TGTGCCAGCAGCTTAGTTGGGGAAACCTACGAGCAGTACTTC
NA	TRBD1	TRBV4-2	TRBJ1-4	CASSPRQGAETNEKLFF	TGTGCCAGCAGCCCTCGACAGGGGGCAGAAACTAATGAAAAACTGTTTTTT
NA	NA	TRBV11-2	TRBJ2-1	CASSLVPQGKSYNEQFF	TGTGCCAGCAGCTTAGTCCCTCAGGGGAAGTCCTACAATGAGCAGTTCTTC
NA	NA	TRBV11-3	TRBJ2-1	CASSLEGYGREFEQFF	TGTGCCAGCAGCTTAGAGGGTTATGGCCGGGAGTTTGAGCAGTTCTTC
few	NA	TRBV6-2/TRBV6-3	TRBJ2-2	CASSYSTPNGELFF	TGTGCCAGCAGTTACTCGACCCCTAACGGGGAGCTGTTTTTT
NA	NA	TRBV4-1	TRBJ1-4	CASSQVGASNEKLFF	TGCGCCAGCAGCCAAGTCGGAGCCTCTAATGAAAAACTGTTTTTT
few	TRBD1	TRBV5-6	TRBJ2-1	CASSKPDRGFYNEQFF	TGTGCCAGCAGCAAACCGGACAGGGGTTTCTACAATGAGCAGTTCTTC
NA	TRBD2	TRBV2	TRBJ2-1	CASSLAGVGYNEQFF	TGTGCCAGCAGTCTCGCGGGAGTGGGGTACAATGAGCAGTTCTTC
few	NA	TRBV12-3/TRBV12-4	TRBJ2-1	CASGINLGYNEQFF	TGTGCCAGCGGAATAAATCTAGGATACAATGAGCAGTTCTTC
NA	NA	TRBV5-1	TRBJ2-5	CASSPGVADGGETQYF	TGCGCCAGCAGCCCTGGGGTAGCGGACGGCGGGGAGACCCAGTACTTC
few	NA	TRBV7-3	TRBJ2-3	CASSSPGRRSDTQYF	TGTGCCAGCAGCTCCCCAGGGAGGAGGTCAGATACGCAGTATTTT
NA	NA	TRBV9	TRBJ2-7	CASSGGTHPYEQYF	TGTGCCAGCAGCGGGGGGACCCACCCCTACGAGCAGTACTTC
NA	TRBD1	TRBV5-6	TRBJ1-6	CASSFRTGGSYNSPLHF	TGTGCCAGCAGCTTTCGGACAGGGGGCTCCTATAATTCACCCCTCCACTTT
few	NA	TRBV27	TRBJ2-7	CASARDRSYEQYF	TGTGCCAGCGCACGGGACCGCTCCTACGAGCAGTACTTC
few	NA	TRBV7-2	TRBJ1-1	CASSFSAGWGGGRNTEAFF	TGTGCCAGCAGCTTTAGTGCCGGATGGGGGGGGGGCAGGAACACTGAAGCTTTCTTT
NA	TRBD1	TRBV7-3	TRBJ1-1	CASSLGGTGRTTEAFF	TGTGCCAGCAGCTTAGGAGGGACAGGCAGAACCACTGAAGCTTTCTTT
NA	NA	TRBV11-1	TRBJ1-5	CALQRGGSYNQPQHF	TGTGCCCTTCAACGAGGCGGTTCGTACAATCAGCCCCAGCATTTT
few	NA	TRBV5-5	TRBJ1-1	CASSLWDIEAFF	TGTGCCAGCAGCTTATGGGATATTGAAGCTTTCTTT
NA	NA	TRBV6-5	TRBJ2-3	CASRLWGETGRTDTQYF	TGTGCCAGCCGTCTTTGGGGAGAAACAGGGAGAACAGATACGCAGTATTTT
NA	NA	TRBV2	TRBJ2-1	CASIKLAARGNEQFF	TGTGCCAGCATAAAGTTAGCGGCCCGGGGCAATGAGCAGTTCTTC
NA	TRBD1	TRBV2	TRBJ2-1	CASSPTGLHNEPFF	TGTGCAAGCAGCCCGACAGGGCTCCACAATGAGCCGTTCTTC
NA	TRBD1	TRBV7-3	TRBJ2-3	CASSARGQSTDTQYF	TGTGCCAGCAGCGCCCGGGGACAGAGCACAGATACGCAGTATTTT
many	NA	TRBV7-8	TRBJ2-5	CASSLTTVQETQYF	TGTGCCAGCAGCTTAACGACAGTCCAAGAGACCCAGTACTTC
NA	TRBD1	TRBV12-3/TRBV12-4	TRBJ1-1	CASTQTGEAFF	TGTGCCAGCACTCAGACAGGGGAAGCTTTCTTT
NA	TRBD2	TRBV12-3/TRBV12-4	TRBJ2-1	CASTRETSGRNEQFF	TGTGCCAGCACCCGGGAGACTAGCGGAAGGAATGAGCAGTTCTTC
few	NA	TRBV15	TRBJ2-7	CATSIVGGSNSF	TGTGCCACCAGCATAGTAGGCGGATCTAATTCATTC
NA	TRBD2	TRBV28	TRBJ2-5	CASSYSPGTSAEETQYF	TGTGCCAGCAGCTATTCACCCGGGACTAGCGCTGAAGAGACCCAGTACTTC
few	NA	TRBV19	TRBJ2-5	CASNGPQETQYF	TGTGCCAGTAACGGACCGCAAGAGACCCAGTACTTC
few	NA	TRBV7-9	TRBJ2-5	CASSLVPTAETQYF	TGTGCCAGCAGCTTAGTCCCAACAGCAGAGACCCAGTACTTC
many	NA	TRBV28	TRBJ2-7	CASTTPGREASYEQYF	TGTGCCAGCACCACTCCCGGACGGGAAGCTTCCTACGAGCAGTACTTC
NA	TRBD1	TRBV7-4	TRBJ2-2	CASRDRDTGELFF	TGTGCCAGCCGGGACAGAGACACCGGGGAGCTGTTTTTT
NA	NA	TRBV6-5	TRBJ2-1	CASSYSRQGGRNEQFF	TGTGCCAGCAGTTACTCGAGGCAGGGCGGCAGGAATGAGCAGTTCTTC
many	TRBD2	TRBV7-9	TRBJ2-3	CASSRVRTLTGGRTDTQYF	TGTGCCAGCAGCCGAGTGCGGACATTGACGGGGGGGCGAACAGATACGCAGTATTTT
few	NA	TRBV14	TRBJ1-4	CASSQEVGWPGDNEKLFF	TGTGCCAGCAGCCAAGAAGTTGGATGGCCAGGAGATAATGAAAAACTGTTTTTT
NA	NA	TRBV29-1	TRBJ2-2	CSAGHTNTGELFF	TGCAGCGCTGGACATACGAACACCGGGGAGCTGTTTTTT